These 22 T cell receptor beta chains share one sample of origin, sequenced in a study of shared clonotypes between healthy human individuals. Sequencing was performed with immunoSEQ multiplex PCR; in TCRdb, only in-frame clones are kept and a portion is missing. The sample lists some 1.5 million clones, 95% to 99% occurring once. The sequencing input was naive CD4+ T cells sorted from blood. Noted subset: CD45RA+ positively selected. All receptors derive from a man in his thirties or forties in good health.

On this clone itself: The sample has other DNA sequences that encode this CDR3 too. The CDR3 reads CASSRDRADTQYF. In DNA form, the CDR3 reads TGTGCCAGCTCACGTGACAGGGCGGATACGCAGTATTTT. The V call is TRBV18, the J call TRBJ2-3; TRBD1 aligns across 7 bases. V was pared by 4 bases and J by 6 bases, with 4 bases of the junction left unmatched. The CDR3 is 13 amino acids. Germline-derived CDR1 and CDR2 are KGHSH and LQKENI.

This chain uses TRBV19 with TRBJ2-7, with no clear D. Trimming cost V 5 bases and J 2 bases, with 13 bases left between them. The V gene's germline CDR1 is LNHDA and CDR2 SQIVND (reference sequence). The length of the CDR3 is 14 residues. CDR3 sequence: CASSFPAPPYEQYF. The DNA of the CDR3 is TGTGCCAGTAGTTTCCCAGCCCCTCCCTACGAGCAGTACTTC.

The chain has TRBV28 and TRBJ2-7; D is possibly TRBD2 (5 bases). This CDR3 has 14 residues. Germline CDR1 MDHEN, CDR2 SYDVKM. V was pared by 4 bases and J by 2 bases, with 12 bases between. The CDR3 here is CASSSPGVTYEQYF. The CDR3 DNA follows: TGTGCCAGCAGTTCCCCCGGGGTTACCTACGAGCAGTACTTC.

The rearrangement links TRBV14 to TRBJ2-3; D gene unclear. Germline CDR1 and CDR2: SGHDN and FVKESK. V lost 6 bases and J 7 bases, leaving 20 bases between the germline ends. The CDR3 length is 15 residues. The CDR3 DNA reads as TGTGCCAGCAGTCCACCGTACACGGATCTCAATACGCAGTATTTT. Translated: CASSPPYTDLNTQYF.

The chain couples TRBV6-5 to TRBJ1-5, with 10 bases that match TRBD1. The CDR3 is 14 residues long. Looked up from germline, CDR1 is MNHEY and CDR2 is SVGAGI. J gave up 6 bases and V 7 bases, and 6 bases lay outside the gene matches. The DNA for the CDR3 is TGTGCCAGCAAGTCAGGGACAGGGGTTCAGCCCCAGCATTTT. This encodes CASKSGTGVQPQHF.

The J gene is TRBJ2-2, the V gene TRBV29-1; D gene uncertain. Germline V CDR1 and CDR2: SQVTM, ANQGSEA. V was shortened by 6 bases and J by 4 bases, with 9 bases between the two germline ends. This CDR3 has 12 residues. CDR3 bases: TGCAGCGTCCTCGGGCGCACCGGGGAGCTGTTTTTT. The encoded protein is CSVLGRTGELFF.

The chain is built from TRBV29-1 and TRBJ2-3; D possibly corresponds to TRBD2 (6 bases). The CDR3 has 14 amino acids. Germline V gives CDR1 SQVTM, CDR2 ANQGSEA. V gave up 5 bases and J gave up 2 bases, with 14 bases separating them. CDR3 sequence reads: CSVPGGAYTDTQYF. In DNA, the CDR3 is TGCAGCGTTCCTGGAGGGGCCTACACAGATACGCAGTATTTT.

CDR3 DNA: TGTGCCAGCAGTGAACACAGGGTCATCAATCAGCCCCAGCATTTT. Translated, it gives CASSEHRVINQPQHF. The V gene is TRBV6-1, the J gene TRBJ1-5; perhaps TRBD1 as D (6 bases). Germline loops: CDR1 MNHNS, CDR2 SASEGT. V was pared by 2 bases and J by 3 bases, with 11 bases between. This CDR3 comprises 15 residues.

The chain employs TRBV29-1 and TRBJ1-1; D perhaps matches TRBD1 (5 bases). The CDR3 runs 13 residues. Trimming took off 5 bases at V and 3 bases at J, with 13 bases between the two ends. Germline V gene sequence: CDR1 SQVTM, CDR2 ANQGSEA. The CDR3 here is CSVRGYRDTEAFF. As DNA, the CDR3 is TGCAGCGTTCGGGGGTATAGGGACACTGAAGCTTTCTTT.

The J gene is TRBJ2-1, the V gene TRBV4-3; 7 bases match TRBD1. V lost 4 bases, J lost 8 bases, and 14 bases stayed unmatched. Germline CDR1 reads LGHNA; CDR2 reads YSLEER. The CDR3 has 16 residues. CDR3 region: CASSPGQRNSGYEQFF. In DNA form, the CDR3 reads TGCGCCAGCAGCCCGGGACAGCGGAATAGTGGCTATGAGCAGTTCTTC.

The gene calls are TRBV19 and TRBJ2-7; TRBD2 matches at 11 bases. The CDR3 sequence is 18 residues long. The germline gives CDR1 LNHDA, CDR2 SQIVND (reference sequence). The J segment lost 5 bases and the V segment lost 5 bases, leaving 17 bases of the junction unmatched. The CDR3 DNA reads TGTGCCAGTAGTCGCGGCGGGACTAGCGGTCCTCATCCCCACGAGCAGTACTTC. This codes for CASSRGGTSGPHPHEQYF.

The table lists this clone with a count of one. V is TRBV27 and J is TRBJ2-3; no clear D. The CDR3 runs 12 residues. V dropped 6 bases and J dropped 14 bases, with 18 bases sitting between them. The germline gives CDR1 MNHEY, CDR2 SMNVEV (reference sequence). The DNA of the CDR3 is TGTGCCAGCAGCCGAAAGGACCTACCGCTGTATTTT. It is translated as CASSRKDLPLYF.

The chain links TRBV28 to TRBJ1-2, with D maybe TRBD1 (5 bases). CDR1 and CDR2 (germline): MDHEN, SYDVKM. CDR3 size: 13 residues. Trimming stripped 5 bases from V and 8 bases from J, with 15 bases between. The CDR3 sequence: CASSPRRVDGYTF. For the CDR3, the DNA is TGTGCCAGCAGTCCTCGCAGGGTTGACGGCTACACCTTC.

This clone has just one count. This rearrangement joins TRBV5-4 to TRBJ2-1; D is perhaps TRBD1 or TRBD2 (5 bases each). Germline V gene data show CDR1 as SGHNT and CDR2 as YYREEE (reference sequence). Trimming took off 5 bases at V and 6 bases at J, with 6 bases between the two ends. The CDR3 is made up of 11 amino acids. CDR3 loop: CASSGGNEQFF. For the CDR3, the DNA is TGTGCCAGCAGTGGGGGCAATGAGCAGTTCTTC.

This clone was seen once. V usage is TRBV2 and J usage is TRBJ2-7; possibly TRBD1 or TRBD2 for D (5 bases each). This CDR3 has 13 amino acids. Germline-derived CDR1 and CDR2 are SNHLY and FYNNEI. V lost 4 bases to trimming and J lost 6 bases, with 13 bases between them. CDR3 region: CASSGGDYSEQYF. CDR3 in DNA: TGTGCCAGCAGTGGAGGGGATTATTCCGAGCAGTACTTC.

This clone was seen a single time. CDR3 protein: CASRFRRPGLLYEQYF. In DNA form, the CDR3 reads TGTGCAAGTCGCTTCCGACGACCGGGACTTCTCTACGAGCAGTACTTC. The V call is TRBV12-2, the J call TRBJ2-7; the listed D gene, TRBD2, was not tested against the DNA. TRBV12-2 is a pseudogene segment. The CDR3 has 16 amino acids.

This chain links TRBV4-1 with TRBJ2-7; perhaps TRBD2 as D (6 bases). CDR1 and CDR2 from the germline V gene are MGHRA and YSYEKL. The ends were cut back, 4 bases at V and 3 bases at J, with 25 bases in the middle. This CDR3 contains 18 residues. Here the CDR3 reads CASSLDLPLGGLNYEQYF. CDR3 DNA sequence: TGCGCCAGCAGCCTCGATTTACCCCTGGGGGGACTTAACTACGAGCAGTACTTC.

This clone has only one observation. The V and J genes are TRBV25-1 and TRBJ1-3, with D uncertain. The CDR3 runs 13 residues. Germline CDR1 reads MGHDK; CDR2 reads SYGVNS. V shed 6 bases and J shed 4 bases, with 10 bases lying between them. The CDR3 region is CASRAEFGNTIYF. The CDR3 DNA follows: TGTGCCAGCAGGGCAGAGTTCGGAAACACCATATATTTT.

The gene calls are TRBV6-1 and TRBJ1-2; D remains ambiguous. V lost 8 bases, J lost 5 bases, and 9 bases lay in between. This CDR3 comprises 11 residues. Germline CDR1 and CDR2: MNHNS and SASEGT. DNA of the CDR3: TGTGCCAGCCGGGGAGCTTATGGCTACACCTTC. Translation gives CASRGAYGYTF.

About this clone itself: Other DNA variants within this sample encode the same CDR3. V usage is TRBV6-5 and J usage is TRBJ2-7; D is unresolved. Germline CDR1 and CDR2: MNHEY and SVGAGI. The CDR3 spans 14 residues. V lost 2 bases and J lost 0, with 8 bases in between. CDR3 bases: TGTGCCAGCAGTTACACCCAGAGCTCCTACGAGCAGTACTTC. Its translation: CASSYTQSSYEQYF.

This clone was seen just once. The rearrangement joins TRBV5-5 to TRBJ2-5; no definite D call. In germline, CDR1 is SGHKS, CDR2 YYEKEE (reference sequence). This CDR3 is 14 amino acids long. V gave up 4 bases and J gave up 8 bases, with 18 bases separating them. The CDR3 here is CASSGPGGYRTQYF. CDR3 sequence (DNA): TGTGCCAGCAGCGGACCGGGCGGTTATAGAACCCAGTACTTC.

V usage is TRBV4-2 and J usage is TRBJ1-3; a possible D gene is TRBD1 (5 bases). CDR1 is LGHNA, CDR2 YNFKEQ, per germline. The CDR3 sequence is 17 residues long. V was pared by 1 base and J by 3 bases, with 16 bases between. The CDR3 sequence is CASSQVVGGSLGNTIYF. CDR3 DNA: TGTGCCAGCAGCCAAGTAGTCGGGGGAAGTCTTGGAAACACCATATATTTT.